This T cell receptor (beta chain) was recovered during a study of T cell changes during pregnancy in multiple sclerosis. The assay was immunoSEQ multiplex PCR, and TCRdb's table has in-frame clones only and misses some. Here the sample spans around 83,000 clones, around 90% being singletons. The specimen was CD4+ T cells from peripheral blood mononuclear cells, collected in the second trimester of pregnancy. This receptor was identified in a female donor with multiple sclerosis, enrolled in a pregnancy study.

The CDR3 DNA reads TGTGCCAGCAGCCTACAGGGGACTGGAAACACCATATATTTT. The encoded protein is CASSLQGTGNTIYF. The chain employs TRBV7-9 and TRBJ1-3; 7 bases line up with TRBD1. The V and J ends lost 5 bases and 2 bases, in that order; junction bases with no gene match: 3. Germline assignment: CDR1 SEHNR and CDR2 FQNEAQ (reference sequence). This CDR3 spans 14 amino acids.